This is a list of T cell receptor beta chains from one sample in a study of HIV-infected patients and healthy controls. TCRdb called the 5' RACE reads again in MiXCR, with one record for every CDR3 protein. The sample contains about 4,200 distinct CDR3 sequences, roughly 14% of which appear only once. The specimen comprised blood, sampled before antiretroviral therapy. The receptors stem from an adult with HIV infection. Both conserved end residues are part of each CDR3. A D gene is named only where the DNA matches it firmly. A row's size may be missing; if present it is once, few, many or a size class.

d_call j_call v_call clone_size cdr3_nt cdr3_aa
NA TRBJ2-1 TRBV20-1 NA TGCAGTGCTAGTTCCGAACAGGAGGCACACAATGAGCAGTTCTTC CSASSEQEAHNEQFF
TRBD1 TRBJ1-5 TRBV9 NA TGTGCCAGCAGACCCAGGACAGGCGCTCATTTGAGCAATCAGCCCCAGCATTTT CASRPRTGAHLSNQPQHF
NA TRBJ1-1 TRBV3-1 medium-sized TGTGCCAGCAGCCCTCTATCGCGGGGCACTGAAGCTTTCTTT CASSPLSRGTEAFF
NA TRBJ2-7 TRBV10-2 NA TGCGCCAGCAGTGAGGGCACGGAGGGATACGAGCAGTACTTC CASSEGTEGYEQYF
NA TRBJ2-1 TRBV12-3/TRBV12-4 NA TGTGCCAGCAGCCCCCGCGTATCGGGTGGCCTCAATGAGCAGTTCTTC CASSPRVSGGLNEQFF
TRBD1 TRBJ2-5 TRBV6-6 medium-sized TGTGCCAGCAGCTGGACAGGGCGTTCCGAGACCCAGTACTTC CASSWTGRSETQYF
NA TRBJ2-1 TRBV11-2 medium-sized TGTGCCAGCAGCTTAGGGACTTCCCCGGGGTACAATGAGCAGTTCTTC CASSLGTSPGYNEQFF
NA TRBJ1-5 TRBV12-3/TRBV12-4 medium-sized TGTGCCAGCAGTTTAAGTACCGGGCAGCCCCAGCATTTT CASSLSTGQPQHF
NA TRBJ1-4 TRBV29-1 medium-sized TGCAGCGTGTGGACAGCGGAGAGTGAAAAACTGTTTTTT CSVWTAESEKLFF
TRBD1 TRBJ2-2 TRBV6-5 medium-sized TGTGCCAGCAGCACAGGGACAGCTGACGGCACCGGGGAGCTGTTTTTT CASSTGTADGTGELFF
NA TRBJ1-1 TRBV6-5 few TGTGCCAGCAGAGGACTAAGGAACACTGAAGCTTTCTTT CASRGLRNTEAFF
NA TRBJ1-4 TRBV5-6 medium-sized TGTGCCAGCAGCCATTTGGACGGATCTAATGAAAAACTGTTTTTT CASSHLDGSNEKLFF
NA TRBJ1-2 TRBV12-3/TRBV12-4 medium-sized TGTGCCAGCAGTTTAGGTGGCTACACCTTC CASSLGGYTF
NA TRBJ2-3 TRBV9 NA TGTGCCAGCAGACCCACTTTGGACACAGATACGCAGTATTTT CASRPTLDTDTQYF
NA TRBJ2-2 TRBV10-2 medium-sized TGCGCCAGCAGTGAGTCGGGGCCCACCGGGGAGCTGTTTTTT CASSESGPTGELFF
NA TRBJ1-2 TRBV4-3 few TGCGCCAGAAGCCAGGCTGACGGACAGCCTAACTATGGCTACACCTTC CARSQADGQPNYGYTF
NA TRBJ2-3 TRBV7-3 medium-sized TGTGCCAGCAGCCCTGGACATAGCACAGATACGCAGTATTTT CASSPGHSTDTQYF
NA TRBJ1-5 TRBV7-8 medium-sized TGTGCCAGCAGCTTGGACAGAAGGGGACAGCCCCAGCATTTT CASSLDRRGQPQHF
NA TRBJ2-1 TRBV5-1 NA TGCGCCAGCAGCTTGGGGCTGTTTGGAGATGAGCAGTTCTTC CASSLGLFGDEQFF
TRBD2 TRBJ2-7 TRBV7-2 medium-sized TGTGCCAGCAGCTTAGGACTAGCGGGAGGGTACGAGCAGTACTTC CASSLGLAGGYEQYF
TRBD2 TRBJ2-1 TRBV6-2/TRBV6-3 medium-sized TGTGCCAGCAGATTAGCGGGAGGAAATGAGCAGTTCTTC CASRLAGGNEQFF
NA TRBJ2-7 TRBV5-1 once TGCGCCAGCAGCTTCGGGACCGAAGCCTCCGAGCAGTACTTC CASSFGTEASEQYF
NA TRBJ2-1 TRBV24-1 medium-sized TGTGCCACCATAGGGGGGGAGTACAATGAGCAGTTCTTC CATIGGEYNEQFF
NA TRBJ2-3 TRBV20-1 medium-sized TGCAGTGCTAGTAAGCGGAGCACAGATACGCAGTATTTT CSASKRSTDTQYF
NA TRBJ1-1 TRBV29-1 NA TGCAGCCAGAAGGTAGGCCCTGAAGCTTTCTTT CSQKVGPEAFF
NA TRBJ1-3 TRBV30 medium-sized TGTGCCTGGAGTGCCGATCACCGAAGGGGTGGAAACACCATATATTTT CAWSADHRRGGNTIYF
TRBD2 TRBJ2-1 TRBV19 many TGTGCCAGTAATGGCGGGGGAAGCTCCTACAATGAGCAGTTCTTC CASNGGGSSYNEQFF
NA TRBJ2-1 TRBV19 few TGTGCCAGTAGTCCCGGGACACCCTCCGGGAGCTCCTACAATGAGCAGTTCTTC CASSPGTPSGSSYNEQFF
NA TRBJ1-3 TRBV14 NA TGTGCCAGCAGCCAAGAACACCGCTCTGGAAACACCATATATTTT CASSQEHRSGNTIYF
TRBD2 TRBJ2-5 TRBV4-2 NA TGTGACAGCAGCCAAGTGGGGCGGGAGGGGCAGGAGACCCAGTACTTC CDSSQVGREGQETQYF
NA TRBJ2-5 TRBV29-1 many TGCAGCGTTGAAGCCCAGGGGGAGACCCAGTACTTC CSVEAQGETQYF
NA TRBJ1-2 TRBV19 many TGTGCCAGTACCCCCCGGTTCAGCACGAACTATGGCTACACCTTC CASTPRFSTNYGYTF
NA TRBJ1-5 TRBV7-4 NA TGTGCCGGGCTATCGGGCAGGATTAGCAATCAGCCCCAGCATTTT CAGLSGRISNQPQHF
NA TRBJ1-2 TRBV6-2/TRBV6-3 medium-sized TGTGCCAGCAGTCCCGGGACGGTAACCTTCGGCTACACCTTC CASSPGTVTFGYTF
NA TRBJ2-1 TRBV14 NA TGTGCCAGCAGCCACAATGAGCAGTTCTTC CASSHNEQFF
TRBD1 TRBJ1-1 TRBV7-9 medium-sized TGTGCCAGCAGCTTAGATGGCAGGGGGCAATCCACTGAAGCTTTCTTT CASSLDGRGQSTEAFF
NA TRBJ1-1 TRBV20-1 medium-sized TGCAGTGCTAGAAAGTTGGGAGGCGGCACTGAAGCTTTCTTT CSARKLGGGTEAFF
NA TRBJ1-5 TRBV19 many TGTGCCAGTAGTATGGGAAGGGATCAGCCCCAGCATTTT CASSMGRDQPQHF
NA TRBJ2-5 TRBV7-3 medium-sized TGTGCCAGCAGCTTATACTCTGGTAGCGGAGAGACCCAGTACTTC CASSLYSGSGETQYF
NA TRBJ1-1 TRBV5-1 medium-sized TGCGCCAGCAGGGTCACCCGGACAGCGTATGAAGCTTTCTTT CASRVTRTAYEAFF
TRBD2 TRBJ2-3 TRBV5-1 many TGCGCCAGCAAGGTGACTAGCGATGTATCAGATACGCAGTATTTT CASKVTSDVSDTQYF
NA TRBJ2-7 TRBV7-2 medium-sized TGTGCCAGCAGCTCCCAGGGGTACGAGCAGTACTTC CASSSQGYEQYF
NA TRBJ1-5 TRBV20-1 medium-sized TGCAGTGCGGTTGGTCAGTTGAATAGCAATCAGCCCCAGCATTTT CSAVGQLNSNQPQHF
TRBD2 TRBJ2-5 TRBV7-8 medium-sized TGTGCCAGCAGCTTAGAAGCGGGAGGAGGCGGAGAGACCCAGTACTTC CASSLEAGGGGETQYF
TRBD1 TRBJ1-2 TRBV6-6 medium-sized TGTGCCACCAAACAGGGGCAGGATGGCTACACCTTC CATKQGQDGYTF
TRBD2 TRBJ2-1 TRBV29-1 medium-sized TGCAGCGCCGGGACTAGCGACTACAATGAGCAGTTCTTC CSAGTSDYNEQFF
TRBD2 TRBJ2-1 TRBV13 medium-sized TGTGCCAGCAGCCAGGGACTAGCGGGAACCAATGAGCAGTTCTTC CASSQGLAGTNEQFF
TRBD1 TRBJ1-4 TRBV5-1 medium-sized TGCGCCAGCAGCTTGTTGACGACAGGGGGAGGTGAAAAACTGTTTTTT CASSLLTTGGGEKLFF
NA TRBJ2-5 TRBV14 medium-sized TGTGCCAGCAGCCAAGATCTACGGGGAGACGAGACCCAGTACTTC CASSQDLRGDETQYF
TRBD1 TRBJ1-1 TRBV20-1 medium-sized TGCAGTGCCATAACTTCCACAGGGGCCCCCCGCGACACTGAAGCTTTCTTT CSAITSTGAPRDTEAFF
TRBD2 TRBJ2-3 TRBV7-3 many TGTGCCAGCATCCCTCAAGCGGGAGGCACAGATACGCAGTATTTT CASIPQAGGTDTQYF
NA TRBJ1-2 TRBV19 medium-sized TGTGCCAGTAGTATCGTGGGGGGTACTGGCTACACCTTC CASSIVGGTGYTF
NA TRBJ2-7 TRBV6-6 medium-sized TGTGCCAGCAGTTACGGCAGGGTCCACGAGCAGTACTTC CASSYGRVHEQYF
NA TRBJ1-2 TRBV12-3/TRBV12-4 many TGTGCCAGCAGTCCTACCCTGACAGGCAACTATGGCTACACCTTC CASSPTLTGNYGYTF
NA TRBJ1-3 TRBV6-2/TRBV6-3 medium-sized TGTGCCAGCAGACCCCTCCTCACAGGGTCTGGAAACACCATATATTTT CASRPLLTGSGNTIYF
NA TRBJ1-1 TRBV5-1 medium-sized TGCGCCAGCAGCCTTCATGGGGGGCAAAGGACTGAAGCTTTCTTT CASSLHGGQRTEAFF
TRBD1 TRBJ2-5 TRBV6-4 NA TGTGCCAGCACCTTCCGAGGACAGGGGGCCCAAGAGACCCAGTACTTC CASTFRGQGAQETQYF
TRBD1 TRBJ1-2 TRBV29-1 few TGCAGCGTTGAAGACCATCCCAGGGGGCGCAGCTATGGCTACACCTTC CSVEDHPRGRSYGYTF
NA TRBJ2-7 TRBV5-4 medium-sized TGTGCCAGCAGCTCGGGTGGAGACCAGGGCCCCGAGCAGTACTTC CASSSGGDQGPEQYF